A selection of T cell receptor beta chains follows, all from one sample in a study of T-cell memory formation after mild COVID-19. TCRdb redid the calling of the 5' RACE reads with MiXCR, one entry per CDR3 protein. The table shows about 250,000 distinct CDR3 sequences, with approximately 15% occurring only once. The sample comprised PBMCs or a T cell subset sorted from them (not recorded which). The receptors come from an adult woman who had mild COVID-19 (a few samples of this study predate the infection). Cell type and time point are not known. CDR3s include the opening cysteine and the closing phenylalanine or tryptophan. D genes are given only for firm matches. Clone size, where shown, is once, few, many, or a class for clones that have expanded.

D gene: TRBD2; V gene: TRBV4-1; J gene: TRBJ2-1; clone size: .; CDR3 DNA: TGCGCCAGCAGCCAGGGACTAGCGGGAGCGCGGTACAATGAGCAGTTCTTC; CDR3 protein: CASSQGLAGARYNEQFF
D gene: .; V gene: TRBV20-1; J gene: TRBJ1-2; clone size: .; CDR3 DNA: TGCAGTGCTGTCCAGAGCCTCCATAACTGTGGCTACACCTTC; CDR3 protein: CSAVQSLHNCGYTF
D gene: .; V gene: TRBV29-1; J gene: TRBJ2-7; clone size: .; CDR3 DNA: TGCGGGGTCGGGGTACGCTCCTACGAGCAGTACTTC; CDR3 protein: CGVGVRSYEQYF
D gene: .; V gene: TRBV7-2; J gene: TRBJ2-1; clone size: few; CDR3 DNA: TGTGCCAGCAGCTCCCAAGGCAGGGACTTGGGCGGGAATGAGCAGTTCTTC; CDR3 protein: CASSSQGRDLGGNEQFF
D gene: .; V gene: TRBV2; J gene: TRBJ2-1; clone size: few; CDR3 DNA: TGTGCCAGCAGTGTTAGGTTCAACAATGAGCAGTTCTTC; CDR3 protein: CASSVRFNNEQFF
D gene: TRBD1; V gene: TRBV5-1; J gene: TRBJ2-5; clone size: few; CDR3 DNA: TGCGCCAGCAGCCGGTTAGGGGACAGCGAGGAGACCCAGTACTTC; CDR3 protein: CASSRLGDSEETQYF
D gene: TRBD1; V gene: TRBV24-1; J gene: TRBJ1-2; clone size: few; CDR3 DNA: TGTGCCACCACTCGGGACAGGGGGAACTATGGCTACACCTTC; CDR3 protein: CATTRDRGNYGYTF
D gene: .; V gene: TRBV6-4; J gene: TRBJ2-3; clone size: .; CDR3 DNA: TGTGCCAGCAGGGACCGGGTTAGCACAGATACGCAGTATTTT; CDR3 protein: CASRDRVSTDTQYF
D gene: .; V gene: TRBV24-1; J gene: TRBJ2-2; clone size: .; CDR3 DNA: TGTGCCTCCTCAAGCGCAGCGACATACACCGGGGAGCTGTTTTTT; CDR3 protein: CASSSAATYTGELFF
D gene: .; V gene: TRBV6-5; J gene: TRBJ2-7; clone size: many; CDR3 DNA: TGTGCCAGCAGTTACTTATCGGGTAGCGGTTACGAGCAGTACTTC; CDR3 protein: CASSYLSGSGYEQYF
D gene: .; V gene: TRBV7-9; J gene: TRBJ2-7; clone size: .; CDR3 DNA: TGTGCCAGCAGCTTAGGTCTGGTTTCCGAGGGTAGGAGGTACGAGCAGTACTTC; CDR3 protein: CASSLGLVSEGRRYEQYF
D gene: .; V gene: TRBV12-3/TRBV12-4; J gene: TRBJ1-1; clone size: many; CDR3 DNA: TGTGCCAGCAGTTTGTTGGTGAACACTGAAGCTTTCTTT; CDR3 protein: CASSLLVNTEAFF
D gene: .; V gene: TRBV7-3; J gene: TRBJ1-1; clone size: .; CDR3 DNA: TGTGCCAGCAGCTTAACTCCAGTGGGAAGGAACACTGAAGCTTTCTTT; CDR3 protein: CASSLTPVGRNTEAFF
D gene: TRBD2; V gene: TRBV6-5; J gene: TRBJ2-5; clone size: .; CDR3 DNA: TGTGCCAGCAGTTACACAGCTAGCGGGGGGGAAAAGACCCAGTACTTC; CDR3 protein: CASSYTASGGEKTQYF
D gene: .; V gene: TRBV6-1; J gene: TRBJ2-1; clone size: .; CDR3 DNA: TGTGCCAGCAGTGAGCAGCCAGGGGATGAGCAGTTCTTC; CDR3 protein: CASSEQPGDEQFF
D gene: TRBD1; V gene: TRBV3-1; J gene: TRBJ1-1; clone size: .; CDR3 DNA: TGTGCCAGCAGCCAACCACAGGGGACTGAAGCTTTCTTT; CDR3 protein: CASSQPQGTEAFF
D gene: TRBD2; V gene: TRBV20-1; J gene: TRBJ2-7; clone size: .; CDR3 DNA: TGCAGTGCTAGAGAACGGCTAGCGGGGGGCGAGCAGTACTTC; CDR3 protein: CSARERLAGGEQYF